These 24 T cell receptor beta chains were sequenced from one sample in a study of T cells after posttransplantation cyclophosphamide. The method was immunoSEQ multiplex PCR; TCRdb's version includes in-frame clones alone and lacks a portion of them. Recorded here are tens of thousands of clones, none singletons. The sequencing sample was made of PBMCs. These TCRs come from a man in his forties in good health, CMV-negative, and a related stem cell transplant donor.

This clone was recorded many times. This chain uses TRBV10-3 with TRBJ1-1; 7 bases are shared with TRBD1. Germline loops: CDR1 ENHRY, CDR2 SYGVKD. V shed 2 bases and J 5 bases; nucleotides not matched to a gene: 5. The length of the CDR3 is 14 residues. The CDR3 here is CAISEDRERTEAFF. In DNA form, the CDR3 reads TGTGCCATCAGTGAGGACAGGGAGCGGACTGAAGCTTTCTTT.

This clone has ten or more counts. This chain connects TRBV11-3 to TRBJ1-1; 7 bases line up with TRBD1. The germline V gene encodes CDR1 SGHNT and CDR2 YENEEA. This CDR3 comprises 14 residues. Losses at the gene ends were 5 bases for V and 1 base for J; bases not matched to a gene: 4. The CDR3 coding sequence is TGTGCCAGCAGCAAGCGACAGGGGAACACTGAAGCTTTCTTT. Its protein product is CASSKRQGNTEAFF.

The sample holds many counts of this clone. This chain joins TRBV4-1 and TRBJ2-2; TRBD1 matches 9 bases. After removal of 4 bases from V and 1 base from J, the junction contained 4 bases not matched to a gene. The CDR3 loop spans 16 amino acids. CDR1 and CDR2 (germline): MGHRA, YSYEKL. CDR3 coding DNA: TGCGCCAGCAGCCGAGCGGACAGGGGGAACACCGGGGAGCTGTTTTTT. Encoded protein: CASSRADRGNTGELFF.

In this sample, this clone is large. The chain has TRBV6-1 and TRBJ2-1; D not certain. Looked up from germline, CDR1 is MNHNS and CDR2 is SASEGT. Trimming pared 4 bases from V and 5 bases from J, leaving 9 bases between. The CDR3 extends over 13 amino acids. The CDR3 sequence is CASSGAENNEQFF. The DNA of the CDR3 is TGTGCCAGCAGTGGGGCAGAAAACAATGAGCAGTTCTTC.

This clone has at least ten counts. CDR3 bases: TGTGCCAGCTCAGTAGCGGGAGGGCGCACAGATACGCAGTATTTT. As protein: CASSVAGGRTDTQYF. The rearrangement uses TRBV18 and TRBJ2-3; 11 positions agree with TRBD2. J gave up 1 base and V 5 bases, and 2 bases lay outside the gene matches. CDR1 is KGHSH and CDR2 is LQKENI in the germline V gene. The CDR3 is 15 residues long.

Many counts were recorded for this clone. The chain joins TRBV30 to TRBJ2-1; 12 nucleotides agree with TRBD2. V gave up 6 bases and J gave up 7 bases; unmatched junction bases: 4. This CDR3 has 13 residues. CDR1 and CDR2 (germline): GTSNPN, SVGIG (reference sequence). CDR3 in DNA: TGTGCCTGCCAACTAGCGGGAGGAAATGAGCAGTTCTTC. It yields the protein CACQLAGGNEQFF.

The table lists this clone with many counts. The gene calls are TRBV11-2 and TRBJ1-2, with 8 bases fitting TRBD1. From germline, CDR1 is SGHAT and CDR2 FQNNGV. The V and J ends lost 3 bases and 6 bases, in that order; junction bases with no gene match: 6. This CDR3 has 14 residues. CDR3 in DNA: TGTGCCAGCAGCTTGAATCCAGGGGGCGATGGCTACACCTTC. Protein sequence: CASSLNPGGDGYTF.

This clone has ten or more counts. V and J are TRBV28 and TRBJ1-1; weak D call: TRBD1 (5 bases). Between the trimmed V and J ends, which lost 3 bases and 3 bases, there was a span of 11 bases. The length of the CDR3 is 14 residues. Germline V gene lookup returns CDR1 MDHEN and CDR2 SYDVKM. The CDR3 DNA is TGTGCCAGCAGTTTCACGCAGGGTTACACTGAAGCTTTCTTT. Protein: CASSFTQGYTEAFF.

This clone was counted many times. The CDR3 sequence is CASSGAYSNQPQHF. CDR3 nucleotide sequence: TGTGCCAGCAGCGGAGCCTATAGCAATCAGCCCCAGCATTTT. V and J are TRBV2 and TRBJ1-5; no reliable D call. V was trimmed by 6 bases and J by 0 bases, leaving 9 bases between them. This CDR3 has 14 amino acids. Germline CDR1 is SNHLY and CDR2 is FYNNEI.

This clone was counted ten times or more. This sequence joins TRBV9 and TRBJ2-2, with a possible D match to TRBD2 (7 bases). CDR1 and CDR2 (germline): SGDLS, YYNGEE. The CDR3 is 18 residues long. The V gene lost 7 bases and the J gene lost 6 bases, with 28 bases spanning the gap. In nucleotides, the CDR3 is TGTGCCAGCGGCCCTGGAAGGACTAGGGGGATCTTGGCCGGGGAGCTGTTTTTT. Protein: CASGPGRTRGILAGELFF.

This clone was picked up many times. The chain has TRBV6-5 and TRBJ1-5; D uncertain. CDR3 size: 15 residues. Germline V gene sequence: CDR1 MNHEY, CDR2 SVGAGI. V shed 0 bases and J shed 4 bases, with 10 bases lying between them. The DNA of the CDR3 is TGTGCCAGCAGTTACTCGGGGAGAGGGAATCAGCCCCAGCATTTT. Its translation: CASSYSGRGNQPQHF.

This clone was seen many times. The V call is TRBV11-2, the J call TRBJ2-2; 7 bases line up with TRBD1. Germline assignment: CDR1 SGHAT and CDR2 FQNNGV. With V trimmed by 2 bases and J by 7 bases, 4 bases remained unmatched. The CDR3 runs 14 residues. The CDR3 region is CASSLPTGFGELFF. The CDR3 DNA is TGTGCCAGCAGCTTACCGACAGGGTTCGGGGAGCTGTTTTTT.

Ten or more counts support this clone. The chain couples TRBV5-4 to TRBJ2-2, with TRBD2 matching 13 bases. CDR3 length: 16 amino acids. Losses at the gene ends were 2 bases for V and 7 bases for J; bases not matched to a gene: 5. The germline V gene has CDR1 SGHNT and CDR2 YYREEE (reference sequence). The CDR3 loop is CASSLGLAGVVGELFF. The CDR3 DNA follows: TGTGCCAGCAGCTTAGGACTAGCGGGAGTCGTCGGGGAGCTGTTTTTT. Full variable domain (outside the CDR3, taken from reference TRBV5-4 and TRBJ2-2): ETGVTQSPTHLIKTRGQQVTLRCSSQSGHNTVSWYQQALGQGPQFIFQYYREEENGRGNFPPRFSGLQFPNYSSELNVNALELDDSALYLCASSLGLAGVVGELFFGEGSRLTVL.

Ten or more counts support this clone. The chain combines TRBV7-8 with TRBJ2-5; weak D call: TRBD1 (7 bases). Deletions cut 5 bases from V and 2 bases from J, with 12 bases between. CDR3 length equals 14 residues. CDR1 and CDR2 from the germline V gene are SGHVS and FQNEAQ. CDR3 residues: CASSGGGQQETQYF. Here the CDR3 DNA reads TGTGCCAGCAGCGGAGGGGGACAGCAAGAGACCCAGTACTTC.

There are many counts of this clone. The chain links TRBV9 to TRBJ2-2, with 9 positions matching TRBD2. Germline CDR1 SGDLS, CDR2 YYNGEE. This CDR3 spans 15 amino acids. Trimming at V came to 2 bases and at J to 1 base, leaving 0 bases not matched to a gene. The CDR3 DNA is TGTGCCAGCAGCGTGACTAGCGGGAACACCGGGGAGCTGTTTTTT. Amino acids: CASSVTSGNTGELFF.

This clone has a count of ten or more. The rearrangement joins TRBV19 to TRBJ2-3, with 13 positions matching TRBD2. This CDR3 has 16 amino acids. V shed 5 bases and J 3 bases; nucleotides not matched to a gene: 5. Germline CDR1 reads LNHDA; CDR2 reads SQIVND (reference sequence). CDR3 nucleotide sequence: TGTGCCAGTAGTGTGGGACTAGCGGGAATGACAGATACGCAGTATTTT. Its protein is CASSVGLAGMTDTQYF.

This clone came up many times. The rearrangement joins TRBV4-1 to TRBJ2-7; possibly TRBD2 for D (5 bases). The CDR3 sequence is 14 residues long. The V and J ends lost 0 bases and 3 bases respectively, with 9 bases between them. Germline CDR1 reads MGHRA; CDR2 reads YSYEKL. The CDR3 protein is CASSQDSSHYEQYF. In nucleotides, the CDR3 is TGCGCCAGCAGCCAAGATTCTAGCCACTACGAGCAGTACTTC.

The table lists this clone with many counts. This sequence joins TRBV14 and TRBJ2-7; D is ambiguous. V was pared by 3 bases and J by 9 bases, with 24 bases between. This CDR3 has 16 residues. In germline, CDR1 is SGHDN, CDR2 FVKESK. This chain's CDR3 is CASSQELETVLSGQYF. The CDR3 coding sequence is TGTGCCAGCAGCCAGGAGCTCGAGACGGTCCTCAGTGGGCAGTACTTC.

This clone was seen at least ten times. The chain recombines TRBV18 with TRBJ2-7; D is undetermined. V was pared by 4 bases and J by 2 bases, with 12 bases between. The CDR3 consists of 14 residues. Germline lookup yields CDR1 KGHSH and CDR2 LQKENI. CDR3 sequence: CASSRYRETYEQYF. As DNA, the CDR3 is TGTGCCAGCTCACGGTACAGAGAAACCTACGAGCAGTACTTC.

This clone was found many times. The chain employs TRBV29-1 and TRBJ2-7, with 7 bases aligning to TRBD1. The CDR3 is 12 amino acids. CDR1 is SQVTM, CDR2 ANQGSEA, per germline. The V and J ends lost 5 bases and 3 bases, in that order; junction bases with no gene match: 4. DNA for the CDR3: TGCAGCGTTCGGTCAGGGGGCTACGAGCAGTACTTC. It is translated as CSVRSGGYEQYF.

This clone occurred a few times. One end of the junction is discordant with germline, which a read error may explain. The J gene is TRBJ2-2, the V gene TRBV19; D is possibly TRBD2 (5 bases). The CDR3 covers 14 residues. CDR1 LNHDA and CDR2 SQIVND come from the germline V gene (reference sequence). CDR3 bases: TGTGCCAGTAGTACCCTCCAGAGCACCGGGGAGCTGCTTTTT. Its translation is CASSTLQSTGELLF.

At least ten counts were recorded for this clone. The chain carries TRBV7-2 and TRBJ1-5; D is unclear. V lost 4 bases and J lost 1, with 11 bases in between. Germline-derived CDR1 and CDR2 are SGHTA and FQGNSA. The CDR3 is made up of 15 amino acids. CDR3 nucleotides: TGTGCCAGCAGCTCCTCGGGAGAAAGCAATCAGCCCCAGCATTTT. Residues: CASSSSGESNQPQHF.

Many counts were recorded for this clone. J is TRBJ2-7 and V is TRBV5-1, with D perhaps matching TRBD2 (6 bases). The CDR3 runs to 14 residues. Germline CDR1 reads SGHRS; CDR2 reads YFSETQ. The ends were cut back, 0 bases at V and 2 bases at J, with 9 bases in the middle. The CDR3 is CASSLEWGAYEQYF. CDR3 sequence (DNA): TGCGCCAGCAGCTTGGAATGGGGGGCCTACGAGCAGTACTTC.

This clone has at least ten counts. The V and J genes are TRBV7-6 and TRBJ2-2; D possibly corresponds to TRBD2 (7 bases). V lost 2 bases and J 0 bases, leaving 16 bases between the germline ends. Germline CDR1 reads SGHVS; CDR2 reads FNYEAQ. CDR3 size: 18 residues. The CDR3 spells CASSLRGRDYPNTGELFF. As DNA, the CDR3 is TGTGCCAGCAGCTTAAGGGGGAGGGACTACCCGAACACCGGGGAGCTGTTTTTT.